This TCR beta chain was captured in a study of T-cell reconstitution after alpha-beta-depleted transplantation in children. This sample's TCRbeta library carried unique molecular identifier barcodes. TCRdb re-called the PCR reads through MiXCR, storing one row per CDR3 protein. The sample shows around 670,000 distinct CDR3 sequences, about an eighth of them seen only once. This clonotype was found many times. Its specificity is not known. General study points: Roughly two months post-transplant, alpha-beta T cells reportedly originated from several hundred graft clones that had expanded. In some patients, recipient T cells and intrathymic progenitors surviving conditioning explained high day-60 diversity. From newly produced T cells came most of the T-cell counts and diversity one year after transplant.

CDR3 length equals 15 residues. V lost 2 bases and J lost 6, with 15 bases in between. Germline CDR1 SGDLS, CDR2 YYNGEE. The receptor's source is a girl aged 2 to 9 with congenital amegakaryocytic thrombocytopenia, due to receive a stem cell transplant. This chain joins TRBV9 and TRBJ2-1, with a weak D call TRBD1 (5 bases). The sample was PBMCs, taken before TCRalphabeta/CD19-depleted stem cell transplant. The CDR3 protein is CASSVQGFNSNEQFF. DNA of the CDR3: TGTGCCAGCAGCGTTCAGGGATTCAACTCCAATGAGCAGTTCTTC.